These 6 T cell receptor beta chains originate from one sample sequenced in a study of CD4 T cells in relation to SARS-CoV-2 and coronaviruses. The protocol was immunoSEQ multiplex PCR, while the TCRdb copy is restricted to in-frame clones and leaves out a portion. The sample yields about 56,000 clones, under 95% seen once. Material: naive CD4+ T cells from PBMCs. Specified subset: naive CD4+ T cells isolated by negative enrichment. The origin of the receptors is an adult with COVID-19.

This clone was observed once. The chain carries TRBV11-2 and TRBJ2-2; D is tentatively TRBD1 or TRBD2 (6 bases each). Germline CDR1 reads SGHAT; CDR2 reads FQNNGV. V gave up 5 bases and J gave up 4 bases, with 17 bases separating them. The CDR3 is made up of 16 amino acids. The CDR3 nucleotides read TGTGCCAGCAGCCCCCTGGGGGGCACCTCCACCGGGGAGCTGTTTTTT. Residues: CASSPLGGTSTGELFF.

The DNA of the CDR3 is TGTGCCAGCAGAATTAGCGGGAGCTCCTACGAGCAGTACTTC. It translates to CASRISGSSYEQYF. V and J are TRBV6-6 and TRBJ2-7; TRBD2 matches 9 bases. The CDR3 is 14 amino acids. Trimming removed 6 bases from V and 0 bases from J; junction bases left unmatched: 3. From germline, CDR1 is MNHNY and CDR2 SVGAGI (reference sequence).

V and J are TRBV5-1 and TRBJ1-2, with 10 bases aligning to TRBD1. Germline trimming cut 0 bases from V and 1 base from J; bases unmatched to any gene: 3. Germline values: CDR1 SGHRS, CDR2 YFSETQ. There are 16 residues in the CDR3. CDR3 coding DNA: TGCGCCAGCAGCTTGGGACAGGGGGCGATTAACTATGGCTACACCTTC. Protein: CASSLGQGAINYGYTF.

This chain links TRBV20-1 with TRBJ1-5, with D perhaps matching TRBD1 (5 bases). Germline CDR1 DFQATT, CDR2 SNEGSKA (reference sequence). The V end was cut by 3 bases, the J end by 6 bases, with 12 bases between. This CDR3 comprises 13 residues. Here the CDR3 reads CSASWGMSQPQHF. DNA for the CDR3: TGCAGTGCTAGTTGGGGGATGAGTCAGCCCCAGCATTTT.

The chain combines TRBV7-2 with TRBJ1-4, with D tentatively TRBD1 (5 bases). V was clipped by 1 base and J by 3 bases, with 9 bases between them. The CDR3 has 15 amino acids. Germline V gene lookup returns CDR1 SGHTA and CDR2 FQGNSA. CDR3 amino acids: CASSLVRGANEKLFF. CDR3 DNA sequence: TGTGCCAGCAGCTTAGTGCGGGGGGCTAATGAAAAACTGTTTTTT.

J is TRBJ2-5 and V is TRBV7-9; maybe TRBD2 (5 bases). Trimming removed 5 bases from V and 5 bases from J, with 15 bases in between. Per germline, CDR1 SEHNR and CDR2 FQNEAQ (reference sequence). The CDR3 extends over 14 amino acids. CDR3 nucleotides: TGTGCCAGCAGCCATGCCGGGGTTCGGGAGACCCAGTACTTC. This encodes CASSHAGVRETQYF. Looking up the rest from reference TRBV7-9 and TRBJ2-5 gives the full variable domain: DTGVSQNPRHKITKRGQNVTFRCDPISEHNRLYWYRQTLGQGPEFLTYFQNEAQLEKSRLLSDRFSAERPKGSFSTLEIQRTEQGDSAMYLCASSHAGVRETQYFGPGTRLLVL.